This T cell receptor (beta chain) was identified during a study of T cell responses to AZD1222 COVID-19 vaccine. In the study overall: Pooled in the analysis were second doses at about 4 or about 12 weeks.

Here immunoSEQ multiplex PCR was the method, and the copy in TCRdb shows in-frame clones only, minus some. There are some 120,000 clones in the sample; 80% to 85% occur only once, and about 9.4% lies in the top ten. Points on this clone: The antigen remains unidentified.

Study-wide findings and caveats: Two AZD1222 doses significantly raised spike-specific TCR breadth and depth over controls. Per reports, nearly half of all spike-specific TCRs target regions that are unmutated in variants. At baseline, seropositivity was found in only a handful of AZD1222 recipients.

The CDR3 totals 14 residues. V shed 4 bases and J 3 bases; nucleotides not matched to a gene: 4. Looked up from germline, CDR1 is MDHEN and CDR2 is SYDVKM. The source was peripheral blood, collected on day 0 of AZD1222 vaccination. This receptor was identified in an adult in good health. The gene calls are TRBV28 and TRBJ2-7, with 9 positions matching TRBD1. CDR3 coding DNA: TGTGCCAGCAGTTACCCGGGACAGGGCTACGAGCAGTACTTC. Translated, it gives CASSYPGQGYEQYF.